This T cell receptor beta chain was sequenced during a study of tissue T cells after allogeneic stem cell transplantation. Looking at the study overall: Tissue samples with histologically apparent lymphocytes on H&E review were prioritized for sequencing.

Study-wide findings and caveats: The study did not identify alloreactive or antigen-specific tissue TCRs, and some clones might be persisting host cells. Blood and spleen captured only part of the tissue TCR repertoire. Within patients, tissue anatomy strongly shaped TCR repertoire composition.

The protocol was immunoSEQ multiplex PCR, while the TCRdb copy is restricted to in-frame clones and leaves out a portion. Of approximately 6,500 clones detected, 55% to 75% appear once; the ten largest clones hold roughly 7%. Details on this clone: The antigen is undetermined.

The length of the CDR3 is 15 residues. CDR1 is MNHNS, CDR2 SASEGT, per germline. With 0 bases removed from V and 11 bases from J, the gap between germline ends came to 17 bases. The origin of this receptor is a woman aged 18 to 49 with breast cancer. Sequenced here: tissue from the rectum, sampled at autopsy. The chain has TRBV6-1 and TRBJ1-5; D remains unclear. For the CDR3, the DNA is TGTGCCAGCAGTGAAGCCGAGGGCCTCGGAAGGGCCCAGCATTTT. Amino acids: CASSEAEGLGRAQHF.